The clone carrying this T cell receptor (beta chain) was seen more than once but under ten times. Germline V gives CDR1 MNHEY, CDR2 SMNVEV (reference sequence). Trimming took 4 bases from V and 6 from J; bases not matched to a gene: 12. The CDR3 is 16 amino acids. Libraries were prepared by immunoSEQ multiplex PCR; TCRdb keeps only in-frame clonotypes and omits some of them. The table has 210,000 or so clones, about 87% seen once; the top ten hold 2% to 3%. This entry belongs to a study of blood T cell repertoires in COVID-19. The sample consisted of peripheral blood. This rearrangement joins TRBV27 to TRBJ2-1, with 7 bases lining up with TRBD2. The clonotype originates from a man aged 30-40 years with COVID-19, enrolled during active disease. The CDR3 DNA follows: TGTGCCAGCAGTTCCTCCTTGGGACTACGGGTCAATGAGCAGTTCTTC. Its protein is CASSSSLGLRVNEQFF.